This TCR beta chain is drawn from a study of cytomegalovirus exposure and HLA in healthy donors (TCRdb year 2017). About the study as a whole: An earlier analysis of approximately 640 of the donors reported 250 to 300 Gb of sequence data and 100 million to 130 million unique TCR beta sequences from about 180 million T cells. An early release covering roughly 580 HLA-typed donors comprised about 310 gigabases of sequencing data and some 79 million unique TCR sequences. The genetic ancestry cluster associated with self-reported Caucasian donors included 81% of the approximately 430 genotyped donors. The study aimed to test whether cataloging public T cell receptors could reveal signatures of past pathogen exposure. The T cell repertoires of several hundred subjects were profiled by immunosequencing and related to cytomegalovirus serostatus. Along with the approximately 600-subject first cohort, a separate validation cohort of around 120 different subjects was used. To predict cytomegalovirus infection status, the study combined high-throughput TCR immunosequencing, statistical association of individual TCRs with disease status, and machine learning. To study patterns of TCR occurrence, a later analysis re-analyzed previously published TCR beta repertoires from 666 donors and added high-resolution HLA genotyping. Rather than drawing on any new phenotypic data, the later analysis identified candidate immune exposures from TCR beta sequences and the way those sequences occurred across donors. An earlier analysis of 587 of the donors used high-throughput TCR beta sequencing to judge whether each TCR beta V gene segment behaved as functional or pseudogenic. Alongside the repertoire data, information on donor age, sex, ethnicity and CMV serostatus was compiled. Genome-wide SNP genotypes for about three fifths of the roughly 700 donors were used in a later genetic analysis, which treated that subset as a discovery cohort. Every discovery cohort repertoire had been produced on one sequencing platform. HLA typing covered class I and class II loci at four-digit resolution. Typing coverage varied by locus: roughly 629-630 donors for A, B, C, DRB1 and DQB1; roughly 500 for DQA1; more than 600 for DPA1; roughly 450 for DPB1. Because of strong linkage in the cohort, 4 to 6 DR-DQ haplotypes were treated as single units for association and clustering. On average, 235,054 unique TCR beta nucleotide sequences were sequenced per donor among several hundred genotyped donors of the cohort, with roughly 18% of those sequences being non-productive.

What the study reported, not specific to this receptor: V-gene and J-gene trimming of TCR beta chains was associated with a missense DCLRE1C variant in a later genetic analysis, and the association was replicated in an independent cohort. A further reported finding was that TCR beta sequences accurately predicted the HLA-A and HLA-B alleles for most subjects in the first cohort. In vitro tests confirmed that a few of the cytomegalovirus-associated TCR beta chains recognize cytomegalovirus antigens. According to a later genetic analysis, donors in an Asian-associated ancestry cluster had fewer N-insertions in productive TCRs than the approximately 700-donor mean. A total of 150 to 200 TCR beta chains were listed by the study as associated with cytomegalovirus. Because counts were too low, about 18 rarely observed V segments, including chromosome 9 orphons, were excluded from the earlier analysis of 500 to 700 of the donors. Because the 87-base-pair reads could not distinguish some IMGT-functional V segments, including TRBV6-2 and TRBV6-3, those segments were excluded. Because some donors lacked HLA typing at each locus, the association tests relied only on the typed subset. Assigning TCR associations to individual alleles was difficult when HLA alleles, especially DR and DQ, strongly co-occurred. Correlated functional status among segregating V segments might be attributable to linkage disequilibrium, but an unknown experimental factor could not be ruled out. Across donors, most TCR sequences were observed very rarely, whereas some public TCRs were present in many individuals. The presence/absence analyses assumed that sequencing depth was roughly uniform across donors, and that assumption may not be true. The sequencing pipeline was judged likely to have produced a cluster of highly shared sequence variants as a technical artifact. In a later analysis, HLA-associated TCR beta chains showed more clonal expansion and lower generation probabilities than non-associated chains that were equally common. Immune exposure information for the cohort was limited to CMV serostatus. The authors suggested that the approach could potentially be extended to other disease states and immunological phenotypes. In both the original and validation cohorts, the classifier was reported to diagnose cytomegalovirus status with high specificity and sensitivity. According to a later analysis, parvovirus B19, influenza, CMV and Epstein-Barr virus appeared linked to several top co-occurrence clusters. The cohort was sequenced for TCR beta chains only, and without alpha or paired-chain data the features that could be detected were limited. Most CMV-associated TCR beta chains appeared to be HLA-restricted in a later analysis, and the HLA associations seemed to be driven largely by CMV exposure. In an earlier analysis of some 500 of the donors, most TCR beta V segments were observed in productive rearrangements about 87% or about 30% of the time, broadly matching IMGT annotations. A later analysis found that TCR association rates varied across HLA loci, with DRB1 alleles showing the most associated TCRs and HLA-C alleles the fewest. In a later analysis, some 18,000 TCR beta sequences were associated with specific HLA alleles at a false discovery rate of 0.05.

Including cysteine and phenylalanine, the CDR3 has 16 amino acids. Just the 48-base CDR3 DNA is kept, in frame starting at base 1. V and J are trimmed by 3 bases and 5 bases, and the gene matches miss 15 bases of the junction. For CDR1 and CDR2, the germline V gene (reference sequence) lists GTSNPN and SVGIG. The cohort consisted of hundreds of healthy bone marrow donors. At the time of sampling, every cohort member was nominally healthy, though immune exposures that went unrecorded were likely present. The donor was CMV seronegative and was included in the group of 352 seronegative cohort members. Each donor provided a peripheral blood sample, and peripheral blood mononuclear cells were used for TCR beta sequencing. The Qiagen DNeasy Blood Extraction Kit was used to extract genomic DNA from the blood cell samples. Comment on this clone: Its antigen is not yet known. No much larger clone exists at a distance of one base, and base qualities are not known.

The library relied on the immunoSEQ multiplex PCR assay. For the multiplex PCR, a mixture combining 60 forward primers for TCR Vbeta segments and 13 reverse primers for TCR Jbeta segments was used. A multiplex PCR assay on genomic DNA amplified the CDR3 region of rearranged TCR beta genes. The amplified TCR beta libraries were sequenced on the Illumina HiSeq System as 87-base-pair reads. The published analysis was carried out like this. A later analysis tallied tens of millions of unique TCR beta chains across the roughly 610 repertoires, and about 10 million of those chains were shared by two or more donors. Raw reads were error-corrected and collapsed into unique sequences by a nearest-neighbor algorithm in which closely related sequences were merged to remove PCR and sequencing errors. To assign V, D and J gene segments, CDR3 sequences were aligned to IMGT reference sequences. For a sequence to be retained, a match of at least six nucleotides to both a V gene segment and a J gene segment was required. A rearrangement counted as productive if the CDR3 had no stop codons and remained in frame with V and J, and every other rearrangement counted as non-productive. CDR3 was defined according to IMGT convention as the region running from the second conserved V-encoded cysteine to the conserved J-encoded phenylalanine. The earlier analysis of some 600 of the donors excluded sequences that lacked an unambiguous match to a single V gene segment. An earlier analysis of under 750 of the donors called V segments functional above 56.7% productive rearrangements and segregating when the between-donor standard deviation exceeded 5%. A statistical classification framework was built for diagnosing cytomegalovirus status from the catalog of TCR beta chain sequences. A later analysis assigned V and J genes by comparing TCR nucleotide sequences with IMGT/GENE-DB human TR gene sequences. A later analysis assigned CDR3 sequences and most-parsimonious VDJ recombination scenarios with the TCRdist pipeline. In a later analysis, each TCR beta chain was defined by its CDR3 amino acid sequence together with its V-gene family, and reads without a unique V-gene family were excluded. To address suspected cross-contamination and a sequencing artifact, a later analysis removed 592 highly shared, low-generation-probability nucleotide sequences. For each public chain, a later analysis derived a clonal expansion index from normalized ranks of inferred template counts within each repertoire. Generation probabilities in a later analysis came from a VDJ recombination model fitted to out-of-frame rearrangements, and those results were checked against IGoR. In a later analysis, hypergeometric tests were used to score TCR-TCR, TCR-HLA and TCR-CMV co-occurrence, with a repertoire-size bias correction applied to TCR pairs. In a later analysis, false discovery rates were estimated by permuting HLA or CMV assignments 20 times. A later analysis grouped co-occurring TCRs with DBSCAN, adding TCRdist sequence similarity when clustering within HLA-allele-positive subsets. Repertoires with fewer than 30,000 or more than 120,000 public chains were left out of co-occurrence clustering, as were a handful of repertoires with anomalous nucleotide sharing. TCRdb limited this immuneACCESS table to in-frame rearrangements with V and J called. A share of clones is missing; checked studies link under half to unresolved V genes, and the rest is unexplained. V, J and clone size were drawn from that table, and D and trimming were deduced from the DNA. For this sample the table gives 190,000 or so clones, of which about 80% were detected only once. Jointly, the top ten make up 0.65% of the sample.

Sample: PBMCs. The V gene is TRBV30 and the J gene is TRBJ2-5; TRBD2 fits 7 bases in the junction. The sequence derives from a boy aged 5-17 years in good health and CMV-seronegative. CDR3 protein: CAWSLYPAGRGETQYF. The DNA is as follows: TGTGCCTGGAGCCTATACCCTGCCGGGCGGGGGGAGACCCAGTACTTC.